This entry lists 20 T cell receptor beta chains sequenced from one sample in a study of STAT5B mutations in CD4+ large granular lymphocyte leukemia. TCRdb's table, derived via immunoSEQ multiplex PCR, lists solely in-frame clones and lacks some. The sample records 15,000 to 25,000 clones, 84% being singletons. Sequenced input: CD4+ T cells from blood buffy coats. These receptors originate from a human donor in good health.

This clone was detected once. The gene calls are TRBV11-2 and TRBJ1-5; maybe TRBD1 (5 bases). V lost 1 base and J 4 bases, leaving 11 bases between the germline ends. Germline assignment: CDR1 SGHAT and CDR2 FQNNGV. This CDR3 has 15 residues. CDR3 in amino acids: CASSLGSGSNQPQHF. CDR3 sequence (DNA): TGTGCCAGCAGCTTAGGATCAGGGTCTAATCAGCCCCAGCATTTT.

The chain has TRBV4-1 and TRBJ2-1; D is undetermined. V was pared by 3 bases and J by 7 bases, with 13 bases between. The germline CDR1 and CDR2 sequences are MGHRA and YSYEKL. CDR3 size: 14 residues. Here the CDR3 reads CASSHRKGSNEQFF. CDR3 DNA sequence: TGCGCCAGCAGCCACCGAAAGGGATCGAATGAGCAGTTCTTC.

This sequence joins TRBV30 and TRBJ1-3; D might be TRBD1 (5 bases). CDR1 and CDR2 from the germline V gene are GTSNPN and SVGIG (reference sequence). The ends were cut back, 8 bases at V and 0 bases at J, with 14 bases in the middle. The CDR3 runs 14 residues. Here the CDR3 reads CAGTGLSSGNTIYF. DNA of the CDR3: TGTGCCGGTACGGGGCTGAGCTCTGGAAACACCATATATTTT. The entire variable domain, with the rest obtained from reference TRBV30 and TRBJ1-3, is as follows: SQTIHQWPATLVQPVGSPLSLECTVEGTSNPNLYWYRQAAGRGLQLLFYSVGIGQISSEVPQNLSASRPQDRQFILSSKKLLLSDSGFYLCAGTGLSSGNTIYFGEGSWLTVV.

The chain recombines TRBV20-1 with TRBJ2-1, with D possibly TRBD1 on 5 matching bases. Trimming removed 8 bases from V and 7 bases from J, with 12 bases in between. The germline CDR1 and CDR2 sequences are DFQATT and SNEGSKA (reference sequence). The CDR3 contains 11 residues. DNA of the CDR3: TGCAGTATCACTCCAGGGAATGAGCAGTTCTTC. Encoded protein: CSITPGNEQFF.

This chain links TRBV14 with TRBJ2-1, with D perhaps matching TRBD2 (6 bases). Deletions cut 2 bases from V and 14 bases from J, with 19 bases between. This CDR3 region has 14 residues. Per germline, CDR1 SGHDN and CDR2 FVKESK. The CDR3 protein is CASSQRVGTPPEFF. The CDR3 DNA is TGTGCCAGCAGCCAAAGGGTAGGGACTCCCCCGGAGTTCTTC.

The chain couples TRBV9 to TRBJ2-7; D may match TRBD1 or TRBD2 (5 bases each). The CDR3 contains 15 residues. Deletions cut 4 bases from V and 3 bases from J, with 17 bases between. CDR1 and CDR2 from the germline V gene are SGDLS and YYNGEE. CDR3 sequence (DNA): TGTGCCAGCAGCTGGGGGTCGGACGGTTACTACGAGCAGTACTTC. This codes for CASSWGSDGYYEQYF.

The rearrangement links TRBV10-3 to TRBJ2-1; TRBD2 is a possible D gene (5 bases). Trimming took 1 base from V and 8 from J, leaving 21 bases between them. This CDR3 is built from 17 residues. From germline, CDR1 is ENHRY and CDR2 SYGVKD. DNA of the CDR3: TGTGCCATCAGTGAGTGGACGGGGAGCGTGAGTCGGGATGAGCAGTTCTTC. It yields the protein CAISEWTGSVSRDEQFF.

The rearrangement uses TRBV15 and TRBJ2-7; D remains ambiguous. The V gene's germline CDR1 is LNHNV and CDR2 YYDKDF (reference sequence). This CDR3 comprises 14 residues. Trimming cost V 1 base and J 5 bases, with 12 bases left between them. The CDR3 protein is CATSRGPSQDEQYF. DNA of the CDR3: TGTGCCACCAGCAGAGGCCCCAGCCAGGACGAGCAGTACTTC.

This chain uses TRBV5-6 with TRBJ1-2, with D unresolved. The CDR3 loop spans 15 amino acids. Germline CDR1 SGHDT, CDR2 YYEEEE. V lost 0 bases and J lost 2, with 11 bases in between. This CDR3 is CASSLDLSPNYGYTF. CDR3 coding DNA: TGTGCCAGCAGCTTGGACCTCTCCCCGAACTATGGCTACACCTTC. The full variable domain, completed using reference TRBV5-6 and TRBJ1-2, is DAGVTQSPTHLIKTRGQQVTLRCSPKSGHDTVSWYQQALGQGPQFIFQYYEEEERQRGNFPDRFSGHQFPNYSSELNVNALLLGDSALYLCASSLDLSPNYGYTFGSGTRLTVV.

The CDR3 region is CSVVTQGNTIYF. The CDR3 bases are TGCAGCGTTGTGACTCAAGGAAACACCATATATTTT. The chain has TRBV29-1 and TRBJ1-3; unclear D gene. CDR1 is SQVTM and CDR2 is ANQGSEA in the germline V gene. The CDR3 runs 12 residues. Trimming pared 4 bases from V and 4 bases from J, leaving 8 bases between.

CDR3 nucleotide sequence: TGTGCCAGCTCACGCCGGGACAGGGAGTACGAGCAGTACTTC. Translated, it gives CASSRRDREYEQYF. The chain employs TRBV18 and TRBJ2-7, with TRBD1 matching 9 bases. Germline V gives CDR1 KGHSH, CDR2 LQKENI. The CDR3 extends over 14 amino acids. With 4 bases clipped from V and 4 bases from J, the junction kept 5 bases outside the gene matches.

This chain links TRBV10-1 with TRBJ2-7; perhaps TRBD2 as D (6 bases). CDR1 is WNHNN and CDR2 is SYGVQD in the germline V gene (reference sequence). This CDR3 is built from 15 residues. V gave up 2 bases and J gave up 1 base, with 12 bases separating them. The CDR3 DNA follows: TGCGCCAGCAGTGAGGGGGTAGCGGAATCCTACGAGCAGTACTTC. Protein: CASSEGVAESYEQYF.

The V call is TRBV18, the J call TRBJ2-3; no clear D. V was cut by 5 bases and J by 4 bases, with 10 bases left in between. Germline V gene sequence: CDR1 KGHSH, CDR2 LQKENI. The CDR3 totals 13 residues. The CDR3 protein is CASSAPTSDTQYF. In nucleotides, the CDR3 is TGTGCCAGCTCAGCCCCGACCTCAGATACGCAGTATTTT.

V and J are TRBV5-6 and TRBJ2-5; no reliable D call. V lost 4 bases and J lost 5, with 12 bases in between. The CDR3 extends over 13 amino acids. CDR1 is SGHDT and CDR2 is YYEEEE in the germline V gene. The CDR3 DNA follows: TGTGCCAGCAGCCGTCAGATTGGGGAGACCCAGTACTTC. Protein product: CASSRQIGETQYF.

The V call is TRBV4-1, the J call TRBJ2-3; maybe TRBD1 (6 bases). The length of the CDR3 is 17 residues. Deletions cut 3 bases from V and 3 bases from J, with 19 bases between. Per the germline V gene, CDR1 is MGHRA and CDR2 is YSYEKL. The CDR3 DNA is TGCGCCAGCAGCCATACGTTGGCCAGGGGAAGGACAGATACGCAGTATTTT. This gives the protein CASSHTLARGRTDTQYF.

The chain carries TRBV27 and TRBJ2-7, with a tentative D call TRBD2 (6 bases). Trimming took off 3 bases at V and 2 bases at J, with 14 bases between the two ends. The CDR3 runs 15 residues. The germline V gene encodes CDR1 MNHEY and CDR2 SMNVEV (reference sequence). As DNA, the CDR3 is TGTGCCAGCAGTTTCGGTAGCGGAGTAACCTACGAGCAGTACTTC. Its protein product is CASSFGSGVTYEQYF.

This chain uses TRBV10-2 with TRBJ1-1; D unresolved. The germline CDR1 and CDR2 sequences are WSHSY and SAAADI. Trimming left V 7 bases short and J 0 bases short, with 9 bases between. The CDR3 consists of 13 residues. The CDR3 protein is CASKDQMNTEAFF. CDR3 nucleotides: TGCGCCAGCAAGGATCAGATGAACACTGAAGCTTTCTTT.

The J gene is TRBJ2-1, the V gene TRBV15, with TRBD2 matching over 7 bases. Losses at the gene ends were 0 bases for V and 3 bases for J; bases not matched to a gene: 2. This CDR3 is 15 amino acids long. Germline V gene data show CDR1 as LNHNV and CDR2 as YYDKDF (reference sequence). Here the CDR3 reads CATSRESGVYNEQFF. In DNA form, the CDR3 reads TGTGCCACCAGCAGAGAGAGCGGGGTCTACAATGAGCAGTTCTTC.

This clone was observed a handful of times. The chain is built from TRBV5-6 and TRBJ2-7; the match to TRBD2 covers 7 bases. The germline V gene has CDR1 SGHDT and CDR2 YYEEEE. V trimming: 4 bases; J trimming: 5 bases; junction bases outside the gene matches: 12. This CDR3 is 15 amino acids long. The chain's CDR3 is CASSPNTGGRNEQYF. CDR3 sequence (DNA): TGTGCCAGCAGCCCGAATACTGGCGGGAGAAACGAGCAGTACTTC.

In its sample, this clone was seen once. CDR3 coding DNA: TGTGCCAGCAGTGAACAGGGACAGGGGGGATACAATGAGCAGTTCTTC. Protein sequence: CASSEQGQGGYNEQFF. V and J are TRBV25-1 and TRBJ2-1, with 11 bases aligning to TRBD1. This CDR3 is 16 amino acids long. The junction had 4 bases not matched to a gene; V was cut back by 2 bases and J by 4 bases. Germline CDR1 MGHDK, CDR2 SYGVNS.